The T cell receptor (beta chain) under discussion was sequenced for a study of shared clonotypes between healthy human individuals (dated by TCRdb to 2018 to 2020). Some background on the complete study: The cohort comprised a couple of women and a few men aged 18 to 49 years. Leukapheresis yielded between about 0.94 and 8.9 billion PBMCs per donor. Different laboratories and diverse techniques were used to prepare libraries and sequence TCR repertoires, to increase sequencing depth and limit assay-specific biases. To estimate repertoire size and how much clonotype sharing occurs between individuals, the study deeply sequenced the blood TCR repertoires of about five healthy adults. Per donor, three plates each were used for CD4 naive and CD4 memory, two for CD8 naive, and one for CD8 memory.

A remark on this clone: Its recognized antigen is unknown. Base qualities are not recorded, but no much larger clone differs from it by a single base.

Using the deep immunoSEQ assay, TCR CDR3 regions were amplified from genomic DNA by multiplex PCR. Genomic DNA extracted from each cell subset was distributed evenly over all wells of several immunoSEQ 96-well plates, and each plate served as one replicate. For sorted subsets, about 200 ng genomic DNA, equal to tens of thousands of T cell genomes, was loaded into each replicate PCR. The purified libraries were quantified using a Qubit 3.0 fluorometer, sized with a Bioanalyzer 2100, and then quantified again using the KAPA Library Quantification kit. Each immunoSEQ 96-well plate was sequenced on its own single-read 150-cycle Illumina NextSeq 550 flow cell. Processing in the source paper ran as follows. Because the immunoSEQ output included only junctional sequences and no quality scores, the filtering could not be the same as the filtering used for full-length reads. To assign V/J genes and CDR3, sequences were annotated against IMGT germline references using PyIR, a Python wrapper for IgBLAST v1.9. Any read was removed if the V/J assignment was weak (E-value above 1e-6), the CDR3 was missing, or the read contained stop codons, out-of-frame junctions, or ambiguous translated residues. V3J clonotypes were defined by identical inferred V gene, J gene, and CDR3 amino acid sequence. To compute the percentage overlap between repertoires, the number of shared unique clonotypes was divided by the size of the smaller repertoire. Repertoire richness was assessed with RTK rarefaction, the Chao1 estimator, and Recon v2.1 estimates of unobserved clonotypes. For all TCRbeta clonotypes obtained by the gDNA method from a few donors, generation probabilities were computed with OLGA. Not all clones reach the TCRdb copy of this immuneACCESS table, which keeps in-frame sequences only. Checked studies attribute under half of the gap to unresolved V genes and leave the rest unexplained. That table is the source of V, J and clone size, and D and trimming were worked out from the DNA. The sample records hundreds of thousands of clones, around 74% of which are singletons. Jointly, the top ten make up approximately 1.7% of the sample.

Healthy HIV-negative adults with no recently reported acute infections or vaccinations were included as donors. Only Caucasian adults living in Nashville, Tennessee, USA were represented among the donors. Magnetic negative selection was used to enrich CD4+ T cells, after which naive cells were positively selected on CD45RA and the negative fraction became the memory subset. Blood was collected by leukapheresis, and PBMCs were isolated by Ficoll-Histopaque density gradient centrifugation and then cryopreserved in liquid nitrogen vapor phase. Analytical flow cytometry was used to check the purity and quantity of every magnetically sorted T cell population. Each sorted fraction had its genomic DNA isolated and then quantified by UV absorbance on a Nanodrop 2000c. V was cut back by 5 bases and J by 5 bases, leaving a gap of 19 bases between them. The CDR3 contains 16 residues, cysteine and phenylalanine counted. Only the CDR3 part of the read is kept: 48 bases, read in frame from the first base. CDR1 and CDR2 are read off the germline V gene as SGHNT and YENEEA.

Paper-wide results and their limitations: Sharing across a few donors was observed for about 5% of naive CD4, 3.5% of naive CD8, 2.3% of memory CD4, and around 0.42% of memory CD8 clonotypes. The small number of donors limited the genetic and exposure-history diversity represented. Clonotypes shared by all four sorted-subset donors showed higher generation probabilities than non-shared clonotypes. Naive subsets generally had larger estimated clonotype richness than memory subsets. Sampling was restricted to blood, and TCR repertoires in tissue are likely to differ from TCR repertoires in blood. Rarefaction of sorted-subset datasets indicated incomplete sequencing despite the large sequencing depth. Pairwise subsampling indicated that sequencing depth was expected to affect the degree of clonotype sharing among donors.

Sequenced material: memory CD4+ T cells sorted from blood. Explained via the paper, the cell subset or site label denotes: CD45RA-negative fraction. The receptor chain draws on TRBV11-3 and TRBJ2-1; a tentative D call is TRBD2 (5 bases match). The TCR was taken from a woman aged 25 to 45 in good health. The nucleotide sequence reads TGTGCCAGCAGCAGAAGGGCCGGGGTTAAGAACAATGAGCAGTTCTTC. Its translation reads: CASSRRAGVKNNEQFF.